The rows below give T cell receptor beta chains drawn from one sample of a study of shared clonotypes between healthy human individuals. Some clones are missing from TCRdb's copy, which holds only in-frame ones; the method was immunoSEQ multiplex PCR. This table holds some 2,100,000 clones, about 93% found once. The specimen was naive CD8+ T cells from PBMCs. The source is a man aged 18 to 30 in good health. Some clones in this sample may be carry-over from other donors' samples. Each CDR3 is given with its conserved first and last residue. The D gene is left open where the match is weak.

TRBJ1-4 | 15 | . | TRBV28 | CASSLWGGGNEKLFF
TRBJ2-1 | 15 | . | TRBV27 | CASRLGMTTHNEQFF
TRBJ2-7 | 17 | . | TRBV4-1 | CASSQEGLGIGPYEQYF
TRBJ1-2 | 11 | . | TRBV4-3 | CASSQGGSYTF
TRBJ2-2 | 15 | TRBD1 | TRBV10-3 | CAISEPTGATGELFF
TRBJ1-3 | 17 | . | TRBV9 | CASSLGPPKGSGNTIYF
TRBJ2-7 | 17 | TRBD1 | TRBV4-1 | CASSFQTGTGQSYEQYF
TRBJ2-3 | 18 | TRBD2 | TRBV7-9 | CASSPWTSGSSSTDTQYF
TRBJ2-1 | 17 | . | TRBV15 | CATSTEARGRPYNEQFF
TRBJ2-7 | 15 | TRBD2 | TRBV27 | CASVRTSGTPYEQYF
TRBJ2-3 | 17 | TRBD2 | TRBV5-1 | CASSSTGLAGSTDTQYF
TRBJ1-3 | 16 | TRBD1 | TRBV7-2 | CASSLRLGGAGNTIYF
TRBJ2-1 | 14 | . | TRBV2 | CASSQGGEDNEQFF
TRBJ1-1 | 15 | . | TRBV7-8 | CASSVRDPGVTEAFF
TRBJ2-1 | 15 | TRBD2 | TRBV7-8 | CASRKSGTSYNEQFF
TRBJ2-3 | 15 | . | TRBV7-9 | CASSFGRLPTDTQYF
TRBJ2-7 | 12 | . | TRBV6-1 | CASGARGYEQYF